The next 23 T cell receptor beta chains were all read from a single sample in a study of blood T cell repertoires in COVID-19. Only in-frame clones appear in the TCRdb table, and some are missing; sequencing was by immunoSEQ multiplex PCR. In the table there are approximately 210,000 clones, around 86% of which are singletons. The sequencing input was PBMCs or T cells enriched from blood (not recorded which). Source of these receptors: a man aged 25-45 years in a cohort exposed to, infected with or recovered from COVID-19 (not recorded which).

A few counts support this clone. J is TRBJ1-1 and V is TRBV2, with D tentatively TRBD1 (6 bases). The germline V gene has CDR1 SNHLY and CDR2 FYNNEI. The V gene lost 2 bases and the J gene lost 2 bases, with 9 bases spanning the gap. This CDR3 is 14 amino acids long. CDR3 nucleotide sequence: TGTGCCAGCAGTGAAACAGGGCCCAACACTGAAGCTTTCTTT. As protein: CASSETGPNTEAFF.

This sequence joins TRBV7-2 and TRBJ1-3, with 7 bases matching TRBD1. This CDR3 is 16 amino acids long. Per the germline V gene, CDR1 is SGHTA and CDR2 is FQGNSA. Trimming removed 0 bases from V and 4 bases from J; junction bases left unmatched: 6. CDR3 protein: CASSLAGGNLGNTIYF. DNA for the CDR3: TGTGCCAGCAGCTTAGCAGGGGGCAATCTCGGAAACACCATATATTTT.

This chain connects TRBV28 to TRBJ2-7; D perhaps matches TRBD1 (5 bases). Germline V CDR1 and CDR2: MDHEN, SYDVKM. V dropped 7 bases and J dropped 3 bases, with 16 bases sitting between them. This CDR3 contains 14 residues. CDR3 nucleotides: TGTGCCAGCACCCTGGACACCCCCGGCTACGAGCAGTACTTC. It codes for CASTLDTPGYEQYF.

The V and J genes are TRBV28 and TRBJ1-2, with D tentatively TRBD1 (6 bases). Trimming took 2 bases from V and 3 from J, leaving 13 bases between them. CDR3 length: 15 residues. The germline gives CDR1 MDHEN, CDR2 SYDVKM. CDR3 region: CASSLGGTRDYGYTF. CDR3 coding DNA: TGTGCCAGCAGTTTAGGGGGCACACGGGACTATGGCTACACCTTC.

This sequence joins TRBV28 and TRBJ2-5; 9 bases map to TRBD1. J gave up 4 bases and V 6 bases, and 9 bases lay outside the gene matches. The CDR3 sequence is 15 residues long. Germline CDR1 is MDHEN and CDR2 is SYDVKM. The CDR3 protein is CASRSSGQGGETQYF. CDR3 nucleotides: TGTGCCAGCAGGAGTTCGGGACAGGGTGGAGAGACCCAGTACTTC.

The chain carries TRBV9 and TRBJ2-1; the D gene is possibly TRBD2 (5 bases). The CDR3 runs to 16 residues. Germline CDR1 is SGDLS and CDR2 is YYNGEE. V gave up 2 bases and J gave up 2 bases, with 14 bases separating them. The CDR3 region has the DNA TGTGCCAGCAGCGTTAAGGAACCCGGGACCTACAATGAGCAGTTCTTC. It is translated as CASSVKEPGTYNEQFF.

The chain combines TRBV4-3 with TRBJ1-3; 7 positions agree with TRBD1. Looked up from germline, CDR1 is LGHNA and CDR2 is YSLEER. There are 16 residues in the CDR3. V gave up 1 base and J gave up 2 bases; unmatched junction bases: 5. CDR3 coding DNA: TGCGCCAGCAGCCAAGTTGGAGGGGGCGCTGGAAACACCATATATTTT. It yields the protein CASSQVGGGAGNTIYF.

This clone appeared once. This chain joins TRBV5-6 and TRBJ1-3; D not resolved. The CDR3 spans 15 residues. CDR1 is SGHDT, CDR2 YYEEEE, per germline. V shed 2 bases and J shed 8 bases, with 17 bases lying between them. The CDR3 sequence: CASSFTDYPGHTIYF. The DNA for the CDR3 is TGTGCCAGCAGCTTTACCGATTACCCTGGGCACACCATATATTTT.

The genes are TRBV14 and TRBJ2-2, with TRBD2 matching over 14 bases. The CDR3 sequence is 18 residues long. The V segment lost 2 bases and the J segment 6 bases; nucleotides outside the gene matches: 8. Germline V CDR1 and CDR2: SGHDN, FVKESK. The chain's CDR3 is CASSQLLGLAGGSGELFF. Here the CDR3 DNA reads TGTGCCAGCAGCCAACTACTCGGACTAGCGGGAGGTTCCGGGGAGCTGTTTTTT.

This clone was detected only a few times. The rearrangement links TRBV5-4 to TRBJ2-4; possibly TRBD1 for D (6 bases). Per the germline V gene, CDR1 is SGHNT and CDR2 is YYREEE (reference sequence). CDR3 length: 14 residues. Trimming shortened V by 2 bases and J by 0 bases, and 6 bases separated the two germline ends. CDR3 nucleotide sequence: TGTGCCAGCAGCTTACAGGGAGCCAAAAACATTCAGTACTTC. The encoded protein is CASSLQGAKNIQYF.

This rearrangement joins TRBV5-1 to TRBJ2-3; D remains ambiguous. The CDR3 runs to 13 residues. The germline V gene has CDR1 SGHRS and CDR2 YFSETQ. The V gene lost 4 bases and the J gene lost 1 base, with 7 bases spanning the gap. CDR3 residues: CASSLDRTDTQYF. The CDR3, as DNA: TGCGCCAGCAGCCTAGATCGCACAGATACGCAGTATTTT.

V usage is TRBV5-1 and J usage is TRBJ1-6; D call uncertain. The CDR3 contains 16 residues. Germline V gives CDR1 SGHRS, CDR2 YFSETQ. Trimming stripped 2 bases from V and 5 bases from J, with 14 bases between. CDR3 protein: CASSFQSAANNSPLHF. DNA for the CDR3: TGCGCCAGCAGCTTTCAATCGGCGGCTAATAATTCACCCCTCCACTTT.

The chain carries TRBV6-5 and TRBJ2-2, with a tentative D call TRBD2 (5 bases). With 7 bases removed from V and 6 bases from J, the gap between germline ends came to 15 bases. This CDR3 region has 14 residues. The germline CDR1 and CDR2 sequences are MNHEY and SVGAGI. The DNA for the CDR3 is TGTGCCAGCACGAAACGGGGATTCGCCGGGGAGCTGTTTTTT. Its translation: CASTKRGFAGELFF.

This rearrangement joins TRBV21-1 to TRBJ1-2; the table assigns TRBD1, which was not confirmed against the DNA. TRBV21-1 is termed a pseudogene. The length of the CDR3 is 16 residues. The CDR3, as DNA: TGTGCCAGCAGCAAAGAGGGGTCGGACAACTTCTATGGCTACACCTTC. Protein sequence: CASSKEGSDNFYGYTF.

This clone was counted between two and nine times. This chain uses TRBV27 with TRBJ2-1; 7 bases line up with TRBD2. This CDR3 comprises 16 residues. In germline, CDR1 is MNHEY, CDR2 SMNVEV (reference sequence). The junction had 10 bases not matched to a gene; V was cut back by 2 bases and J by 6 bases. The CDR3 is CASSLGSGVWVNEQFF. The CDR3 DNA reads TGTGCCAGCAGTTTAGGGAGCGGGGTCTGGGTCAATGAGCAGTTCTTC.

CDR3 in DNA: TGCGCCAGCAGTCGGCCTCAGACTAGCGGGGCCCCGGATACGCAGTATTTT. Translation gives CASSRPQTSGAPDTQYF. V gene TRBV23-1 combines with J gene TRBJ2-3; 11 nucleotides match TRBD2. Being an ORF, TRBV23-1 has a function that is uncertain. V dropped 4 bases and J dropped 6; count of bases not matched to a gene: 12. The CDR3 has 17 amino acids.

The V and J genes are TRBV28 and TRBJ1-2, with a weak D call TRBD1 (6 bases). CDR1 and CDR2 (germline): MDHEN, SYDVKM. The CDR3 runs to 17 residues. The V gene lost 5 bases and the J gene lost 2 bases, with 21 bases spanning the gap. As DNA, the CDR3 is TGTGCCAGCAGTCCGACTGACAGGACCTCTCTCAACTATGGCTACACCTTC. Translating gives CASSPTDRTSLNYGYTF.

The V and J genes are TRBV29-1 and TRBJ2-3; no clear D. Looked up from germline, CDR1 is SQVTM and CDR2 is ANQGSEA. This CDR3 is 15 amino acids long. The ends were cut back, 3 bases at V and 7 bases at J, with 20 bases in the middle. DNA of the CDR3: TGCAGCGTTGACAAGATTCTATCGAACTTTCATACGCAGTATTTT. Protein product: CSVDKILSNFHTQYF.

The chain couples TRBV24-1 to TRBJ2-1; 15 nucleotides agree with TRBD2. V was clipped by 3 bases and J by 10 bases; unmatched bases: 6. In germline, CDR1 is KGHDR, CDR2 SFDVKD. This CDR3 comprises 16 residues. The CDR3 protein is CATSDGTSGRWGEQFF. The CDR3 DNA reads TGTGCCACCAGTGATGGGACTAGCGGGAGGTGGGGCGAGCAGTTCTTC.

The chain uses TRBV10-2 and TRBJ2-1; perhaps TRBD1 as D (5 bases). Germline CDR1 and CDR2: WSHSY and SAAADI. V shed 11 bases and J shed 5 bases, with 16 bases lying between them. This CDR3 spans 13 amino acids. The CDR3 reads CAGALAAHNEQFF. Here the CDR3 DNA reads TGCGCCGGGGCTTTGGCGGCTCACAATGAGCAGTTCTTC.

V gene TRBV7-2 combines with J gene TRBJ1-1; weak D call: TRBD1 (6 bases). CDR1 and CDR2 from the germline V gene are SGHTA and FQGNSA. The CDR3 contains 14 residues. The V gene lost 5 bases and the J gene lost 1 base, with 11 bases spanning the gap. The CDR3 region has the DNA TGTGCCAGCAGCGACAGGTCCCGGAACACTGAAGCTTTCTTT. Translating gives CASSDRSRNTEAFF.

The rearrangement uses TRBV7-8 and TRBJ2-2; 8 bases agree with TRBD1. J gave up 0 bases and V 5 bases, and 8 bases lay outside the gene matches. The germline gives CDR1 SGHVS, CDR2 FQNEAQ. The CDR3 has 17 amino acids. CDR3 in DNA: TGTGCCAGCAGCGTCACCGGGACAGGCTCGAACACCGGGGAGCTGTTTTTT. Encoded protein: CASSVTGTGSNTGELFF.

The J gene is TRBJ2-1, the V gene TRBV7-6; maybe TRBD1 (5 bases). From germline, CDR1 is SGHVS and CDR2 FNYEAQ. Trimming took off 1 base at V and 5 bases at J, with 15 bases between the two ends. This CDR3 is built from 16 residues. CDR3 in DNA: TGTGCCAGCAGCTTAGGCGCAGGGAAGTCTAACAATGAGCAGTTCTTC. Encoded protein: CASSLGAGKSNNEQFF.